This is a list of T cell receptor beta chains from one sample in a study of T-cell memory formation after mild COVID-19. MiXCR, run by TCRdb on the 5' RACE reads, gives a single entry per CDR3 protein. The table has about 420,000 distinct CDR3 sequences, around a quarter seen once; the top ten hold over 10%. Specimen: PBMCs or a T cell subset sorted from them (not recorded which). Receptor source: an adult woman who had mild COVID-19 (a few samples of this study predate the infection). Cell type and time point are not known. Each CDR3 is given with its conserved first and last residue. A D gene is named only where the DNA matches it firmly. Where a row states a size, it is once, few, many or the class of an expanded clone; other rows omit it.

V gene	D gene	clone size	J gene	CDR3 DNA	CDR3 protein
TRBV5-1	TRBD2	few	TRBJ2-3	TGCGCCAGCAGAGGGACTAGCGGGGGACAAGATACGCAGTATTTT	CASRGTSGGQDTQYF
TRBV3-1	TRBD1	NA	TRBJ2-1	TGTGCCAGCAGCCAGAACCCGGGACAGCGGAATGAGCAGTTCTTC	CASSQNPGQRNEQFF
TRBV10-3	TRBD1	few	TRBJ1-2	TGTGCCATCAGTGAGCGTTCGGACAGGGGTGGGAATGGCTACACCTTC	CAISERSDRGGNGYTF
TRBV5-1	NA	few	TRBJ2-3	TGCGCCAGCAGCCCCTTTGGGGCAGGCGGCACAGATACGCAGTATTTT	CASSPFGAGGTDTQYF
TRBV11-2	TRBD2	NA	TRBJ2-1	TGTGCCAGCAGCTTGGACACTAGCGGGGGGTACAATGAGCAGTTCTTC	CASSLDTSGGYNEQFF
TRBV7-2	NA	NA	TRBJ2-5	TGTGCCAGCAGCCGACAAACGCTGGGAGAGACCCAGTACTTC	CASSRQTLGETQYF
TRBV30	NA	NA	TRBJ2-7	TGTGCCTGGCGGGGGGCATACGAGCAGTACTTC	CAWRGAYEQYF
TRBV6-1	TRBD2	NA	TRBJ2-7	TGTGCCAGCAGTGATGTCCCTCGGGGGGTGAGACCCTACGAGCAGTACTTC	CASSDVPRGVRPYEQYF
TRBV12-3/TRBV12-4	NA	few	TRBJ1-5	TGTGCCAGCAGTTTGACGTCCGATCAGCCCCAGCATTTT	CASSLTSDQPQHF
TRBV20-1	TRBD2	NA	TRBJ2-3	TGCAGTGCTTCGCTATCCGGGACTAGCGGCACAGATACGCAGTATTTT	CSASLSGTSGTDTQYF
TRBV7-6	NA	NA	TRBJ2-7	TGTGCCAGCAGCTTAGAACAGGTCCCCTACGAGCAGTACTTC	CASSLEQVPYEQYF
TRBV9	NA	NA	TRBJ1-1	TGTGCCAGCAGCCCACAGCGGGGATTGGCTTTCTTT	CASSPQRGLAFF
TRBV5-1	NA	few	TRBJ1-1	TGCGCCAGCAGCTTGGAATCCTACACTGAAGCTTTCTTT	CASSLESYTEAFF
TRBV5-4	NA	once	TRBJ2-1	TGTGCCAGCAGCTTGGTCCGGGAAGCGTACAATGAGCAGTTCTTC	CASSLVREAYNEQFF
TRBV5-5	NA	few	TRBJ2-2	TGTGCCAGCAGCTTGGCGGGAGTCGCCGGGGAGCTGTTTTTT	CASSLAGVAGELFF
TRBV4-3	TRBD2	few	TRBJ2-1	TGCGCCAGCAGCCAAGTACTAGCGGTCTACAATGAGCAGTTCTTC	CASSQVLAVYNEQFF
TRBV4-2	TRBD2	NA	TRBJ2-3	TGTGCCAGCAGCCCCGTAGCGGGAGGGAAGAAGCAGTATTTT	CASSPVAGGKKQYF
TRBV13	NA	NA	TRBJ2-1	TGTGCCAGCAGCTTATTGGATGATGAGCAGTTCTTC	CASSLLDDEQFF
TRBV7-2	TRBD2	few	TRBJ2-3	TGTGCCAGCAGCCGACGGGCCGCGGGGGGCACAGATACGCAGTATTTT	CASSRRAAGGTDTQYF
TRBV7-9	TRBD1	many	TRBJ2-5	TGTGCCAGCAGCGAAACTCAGGGGGTAGGGGGAGAGACCCAGTACTTC	CASSETQGVGGETQYF
TRBV5-6	NA	few	TRBJ2-1	TGTGCCAGCAGCTCTGCGCTTTGGGAGCAGTTCTTC	CASSSALWEQFF
TRBV5-1	NA	few	TRBJ1-5	TGCGCCAGCAGCTTGGATGGCGGGGCAAATCAGCCCCAGCATTTT	CASSLDGGANQPQHF
TRBV5-6	TRBD2	few	TRBJ2-1	TGTGCCAGCAGCTCCAGACTAGCCCGGGACAATGAGCAGTTCTTC	CASSSRLARDNEQFF
TRBV5-1	TRBD1	NA	TRBJ2-1	TGCGCCAGCAGCCCGGGGACAGGGGGCCGCGGGACCAACAATGAGCAGTTCTTC	CASSPGTGGRGTNNEQFF
TRBV12-3/TRBV12-4	NA	NA	TRBJ1-2	TGTGCCAGCAGTTTACGGGGGGTCTATGGCTACACCTTC	CASSLRGVYGYTF
TRBV11-3	NA	once	TRBJ2-1	TGTGCCAGCAGCCCCAGACAGTTACCTTACAATGAGCAGTTCTTC	CASSPRQLPYNEQFF
TRBV12-3/TRBV12-4	NA	few	TRBJ2-7	TGTGCCAGCAGTTTCGGGTCTTACTCCTACGAGCAGTACTTC	CASSFGSYSYEQYF
TRBV7-6	NA	NA	TRBJ1-2	TGTGCCAGCAGTGATCTTGGGATTGATGGCTACACCTTC	CASSDLGIDGYTF
TRBV12-3/TRBV12-4	NA	NA	TRBJ2-7	TGTGCCAGCACCCAGGGGGAGGCCTACGAGCAGTACTTC	CASTQGEAYEQYF